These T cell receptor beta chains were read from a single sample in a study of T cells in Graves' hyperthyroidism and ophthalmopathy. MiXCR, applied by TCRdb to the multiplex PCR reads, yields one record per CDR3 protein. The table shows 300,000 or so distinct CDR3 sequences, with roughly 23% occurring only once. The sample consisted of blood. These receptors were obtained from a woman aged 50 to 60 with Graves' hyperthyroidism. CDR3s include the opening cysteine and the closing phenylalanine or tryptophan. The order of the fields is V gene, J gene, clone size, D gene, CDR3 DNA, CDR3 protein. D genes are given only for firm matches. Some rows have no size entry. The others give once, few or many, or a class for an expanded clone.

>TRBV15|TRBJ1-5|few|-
TGTGCCACCAGCAGAGATCGGGGCGGGGGAAACCAGCCCCAGCATTTT
CATSRDRGGGNQPQHF
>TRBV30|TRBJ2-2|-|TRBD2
TGTGCCTGGGGGAGACTAGCGGGGGCAGTCGGGGAGCTGTTTTTT
CAWGRLAGAVGELFF
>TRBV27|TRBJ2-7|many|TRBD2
TGTGCCAGCAGTTCTCCCGGACTAGCGGGAGGGCGAGATTCCTACGAGCAGTACTTC
CASSSPGLAGGRDSYEQYF
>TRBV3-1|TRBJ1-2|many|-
TGTGCCAGCAGCCTAAGGGCTGACTATGGCTACACCTTC
CASSLRADYGYTF
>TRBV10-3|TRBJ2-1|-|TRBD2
TGTGCCATCAGTGAGTCTAGACTAGCGGGAAATGAGCAGTTCTTC
CAISESRLAGNEQFF
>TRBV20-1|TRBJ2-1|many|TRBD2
TGCAGTGCTTACGATAGCGGGAGGGCCAATGAGCAGTTCTTC
CSAYDSGRANEQFF
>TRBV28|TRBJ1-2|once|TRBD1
TGTGCCAGCAGTCTACACCGGGACAGGGCTGGCTACACCTTC
CASSLHRDRAGYTF
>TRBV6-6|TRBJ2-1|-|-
TGTGCCAGCAGTTACTCGGAAGGGCATGGGCAGTTCTTC
CASSYSEGHGQFF
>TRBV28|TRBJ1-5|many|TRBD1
TGTGCCAGCAGTCCTTGGTCGGGACAGGGGACCAATCAGCCCCAGCATTTT
CASSPWSGQGTNQPQHF
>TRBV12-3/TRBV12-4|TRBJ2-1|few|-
TGTGCCAGCAGTACTGGGTCCACGAGGAATGAGCAGTTCTTC
CASSTGSTRNEQFF
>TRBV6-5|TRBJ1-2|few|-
TGTGCCAGCAGTTACCCAGGTTACCAGGGGTATGGCCACACCTTC
CASSYPGYQGYGHTF
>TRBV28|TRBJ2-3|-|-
TGTGCCAGCAACGGTGCTAGCACAGATACGCAGTATTTT
CASNGASTDTQYF
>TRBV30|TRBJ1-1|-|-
TGTGCCTGGAGCTTAGGTGGGAACACTGAAGCTTTCTTT
CAWSLGGNTEAFF
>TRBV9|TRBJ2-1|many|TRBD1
TGTGCCAGCGGGCACCAGGGGGACAATGAGCAGTTCTTC
CASGHQGDNEQFF
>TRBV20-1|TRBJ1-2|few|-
TGCAGTGCTAGAGACAACAGGGTTGGCTACACCTTC
CSARDNRVGYTF
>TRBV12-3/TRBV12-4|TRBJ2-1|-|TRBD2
TGTGCCAGCAGTGGTGGCGGGAGTGGCCCCTACAATGAGCAGTTCTTC
CASSGGGSGPYNEQFF
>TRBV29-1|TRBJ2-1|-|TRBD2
TGCAGCGTTGGGGCTAGCGGGACCCCGGGTCAGTTCTTC
CSVGASGTPGQFF
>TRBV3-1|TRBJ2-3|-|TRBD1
TGTGCCAGCAGCCAAGATGGGACAGCGATAAGCACAGATACGCAGTATTTT
CASSQDGTAISTDTQYF
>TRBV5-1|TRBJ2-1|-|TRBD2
TGCGCCAGCAGCGTGGGACTAGCCTCAGAGGTGGATGAGCAGTTCTTC
CASSVGLASEVDEQFF
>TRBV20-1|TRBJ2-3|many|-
TGCAGTGCTCCCTCCGTGCGGGCGGCTAGCACAGATACGCAGTATTTT
CSAPSVRAASTDTQYF
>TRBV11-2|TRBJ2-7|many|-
TGTGCCAGCAGCTTAGAGGGGACCCAGCAGTACTTC
CASSLEGTQQYF
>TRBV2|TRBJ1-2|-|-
TGTGCCAGCAGTGAAGTGCCCCTCTATGGCTACACCTTC
CASSEVPLYGYTF
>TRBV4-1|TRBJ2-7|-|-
TGCGCCAGCAGCCATCCCGGGGTCACCCGGGAGCAGTACTTC
CASSHPGVTREQYF
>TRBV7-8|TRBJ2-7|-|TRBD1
TGTGCCAGCAGCCCCAGACAGGGGTTGTACGAGCAGTACTTC
CASSPRQGLYEQYF
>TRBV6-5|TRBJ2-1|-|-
TGTGCCAGCAGTTACATGGGCGAGCAGTTCTTC
CASSYMGEQFF
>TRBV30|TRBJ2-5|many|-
TGTGCCTGGAGGGCTAGCTCCCTTGAGACCCAGTACTTC
CAWRASSLETQYF
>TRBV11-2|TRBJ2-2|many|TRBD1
TGTGCCAGCAGCTACCGGACAGGGGGGGAGCTGTTTTTT
CASSYRTGGELFF
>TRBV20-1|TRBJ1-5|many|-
TGCAGTGCTAGTGGGGCGGGAAATCAGCCCCAGCATTTT
CSASGAGNQPQHF
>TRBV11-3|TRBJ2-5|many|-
TGTGCCAGCAGCCGGACCCTACAGGGATACCAAGAGACCCAGTACTTC
CASSRTLQGYQETQYF
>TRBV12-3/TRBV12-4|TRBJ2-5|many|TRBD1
TGTGCCAGCAGCCGGGACAGGACCAGAGAGACCCAGTACTTC
CASSRDRTRETQYF
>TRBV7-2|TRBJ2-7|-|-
TGTGCCAGCAGCTCTCGACCCTACGAGCAGTACTTC
CASSSRPYEQYF
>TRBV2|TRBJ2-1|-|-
TGTGCCAGCAGTGAAGAAGGGACCCACAATGAGCAGTTCTTC
CASSEEGTHNEQFF
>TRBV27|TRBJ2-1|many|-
TGTGCCAGCAGTTTGGAGGGGAGGCCCGAGGGAAATGAGCAGTTCTTC
CASSLEGRPEGNEQFF
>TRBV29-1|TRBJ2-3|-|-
TGCAGCCAATCTGATCTGAGCACAGATACGCAGTATTTT
CSQSDLSTDTQYF